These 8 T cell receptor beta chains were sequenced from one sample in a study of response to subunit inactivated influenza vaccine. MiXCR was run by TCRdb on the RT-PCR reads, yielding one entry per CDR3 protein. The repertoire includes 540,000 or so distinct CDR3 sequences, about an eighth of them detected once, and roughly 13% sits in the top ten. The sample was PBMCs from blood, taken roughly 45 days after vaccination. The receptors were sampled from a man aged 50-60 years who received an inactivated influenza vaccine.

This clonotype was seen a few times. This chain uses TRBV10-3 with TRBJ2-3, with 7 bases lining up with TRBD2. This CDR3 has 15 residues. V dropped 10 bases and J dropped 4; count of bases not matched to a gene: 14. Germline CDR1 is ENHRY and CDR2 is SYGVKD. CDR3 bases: TGTGCCACTGGGGGGGGTGGTTCCAAGCCAGATACGCAGTATTTT. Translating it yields CATGGGGSKPDTQYF.

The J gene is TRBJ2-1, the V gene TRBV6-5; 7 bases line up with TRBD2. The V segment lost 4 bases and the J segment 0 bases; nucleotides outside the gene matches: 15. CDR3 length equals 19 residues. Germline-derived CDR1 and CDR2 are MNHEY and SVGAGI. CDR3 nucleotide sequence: TGTGCCAGCAGTTCAATGAGGGTAGCGGGCCGCAGCTCCTACAATGAGCAGTTCTTC. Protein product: CASSSMRVAGRSSYNEQFF.

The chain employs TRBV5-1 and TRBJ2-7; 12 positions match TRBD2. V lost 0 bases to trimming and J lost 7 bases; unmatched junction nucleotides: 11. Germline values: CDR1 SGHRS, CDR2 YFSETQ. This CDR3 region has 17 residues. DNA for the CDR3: TGCGCCAGCAGCTTGGGGGCGAGACTAGCGGGAGTAGGTGAGCAGTACTTC. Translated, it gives CASSLGARLAGVGEQYF. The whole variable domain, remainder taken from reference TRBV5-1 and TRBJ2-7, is KAGVTQTPRYLIKTRGQQVTLSCSPISGHRSVSWYQQTPGQGLQFLFEYFSETQRNKGNFPGRFSGRQFSNSRSEMNVSTLELGDSALYLCASSLGARLAGVGEQYFGPGTRLTVT.

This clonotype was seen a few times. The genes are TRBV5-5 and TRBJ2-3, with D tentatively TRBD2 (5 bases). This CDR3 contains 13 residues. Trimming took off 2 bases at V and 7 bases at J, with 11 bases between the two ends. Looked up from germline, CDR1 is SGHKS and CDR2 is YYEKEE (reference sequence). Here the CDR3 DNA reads TGTGCCAGCAGCTTTGTTGACGGGAATACGCAGTATTTT. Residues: CASSFVDGNTQYF.

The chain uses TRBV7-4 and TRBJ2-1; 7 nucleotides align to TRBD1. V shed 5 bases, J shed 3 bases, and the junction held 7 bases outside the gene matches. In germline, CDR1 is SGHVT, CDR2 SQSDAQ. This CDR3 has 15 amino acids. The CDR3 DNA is TGTGCCAGCAGCGACCGGGACAGAAACTACAATGAGCAGTTCTTC. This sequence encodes CASSDRDRNYNEQFF.

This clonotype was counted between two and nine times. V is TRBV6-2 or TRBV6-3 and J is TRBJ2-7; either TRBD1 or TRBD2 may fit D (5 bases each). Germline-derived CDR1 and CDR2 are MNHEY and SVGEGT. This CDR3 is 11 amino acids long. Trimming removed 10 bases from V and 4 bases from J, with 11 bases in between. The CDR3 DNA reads TGTGCCACCTGGGACGCGTACGAGCAGTACTTC. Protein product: CATWDAYEQYF.

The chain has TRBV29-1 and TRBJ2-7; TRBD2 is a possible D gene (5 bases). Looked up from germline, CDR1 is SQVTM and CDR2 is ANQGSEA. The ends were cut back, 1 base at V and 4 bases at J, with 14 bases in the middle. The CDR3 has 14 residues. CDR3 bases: TGCAGCGTTGAAGTGGTCTCCCCGGGGTACGAGCAGTACTTC. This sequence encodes CSVEVVSPGYEQYF.

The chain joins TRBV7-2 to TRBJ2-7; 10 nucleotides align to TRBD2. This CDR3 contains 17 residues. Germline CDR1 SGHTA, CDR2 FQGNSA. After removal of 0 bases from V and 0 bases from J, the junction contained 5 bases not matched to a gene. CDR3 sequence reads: CASSLAWPSGSSYEQYF. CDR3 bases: TGTGCCAGCAGCTTAGCTTGGCCTAGCGGGAGCTCCTACGAGCAGTACTTC. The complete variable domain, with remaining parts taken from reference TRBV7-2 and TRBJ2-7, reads GAGVSQSPSNKVTEKGKDVELRCDPISGHTALYWYRQSLGQGLEFLIYFQGNSAPDKSGLPSDRFSAERTGGSVSTLTIQRTQQEDSAVYLCASSLAWPSGSSYEQYFGPGTRLTVT.